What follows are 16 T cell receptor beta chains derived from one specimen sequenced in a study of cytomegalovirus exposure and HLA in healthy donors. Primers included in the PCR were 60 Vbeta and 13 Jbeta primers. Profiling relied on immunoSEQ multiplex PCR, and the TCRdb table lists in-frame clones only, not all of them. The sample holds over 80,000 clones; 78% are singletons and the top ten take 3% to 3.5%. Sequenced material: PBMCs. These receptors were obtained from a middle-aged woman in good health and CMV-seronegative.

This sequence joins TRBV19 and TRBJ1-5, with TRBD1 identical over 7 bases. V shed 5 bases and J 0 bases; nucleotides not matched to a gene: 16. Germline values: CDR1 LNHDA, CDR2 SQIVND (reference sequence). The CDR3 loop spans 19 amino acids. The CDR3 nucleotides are TGTGCCAGTAGTCCGAGGACAGGAGCCAGTTTAACTAGCAATCAGCCCCAGCATTTT. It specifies CASSPRTGASLTSNQPQHF.

As DNA, the CDR3 is TGTGCCAGTCAGGGGCCGTCCTCTGGAAACACCATATATTTT. Protein sequence: CASQGPSSGNTIYF. V gene TRBV6-5 combines with J gene TRBJ1-3, with a weak D call TRBD1 (6 bases). Trimming shortened V by 9 bases and J by 0 bases, and 12 bases separated the two germline ends. Per germline, CDR1 MNHEY and CDR2 SVGAGI. The CDR3 is 14 amino acids.

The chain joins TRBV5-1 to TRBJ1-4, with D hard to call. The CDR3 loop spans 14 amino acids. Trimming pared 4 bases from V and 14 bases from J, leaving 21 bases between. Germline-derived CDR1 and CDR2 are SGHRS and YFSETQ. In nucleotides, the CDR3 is TGCGCCAGCAGCCCACCGGGGAAAAACTGTGGTCTGTTTTTT. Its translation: CASSPPGKNCGLFF.

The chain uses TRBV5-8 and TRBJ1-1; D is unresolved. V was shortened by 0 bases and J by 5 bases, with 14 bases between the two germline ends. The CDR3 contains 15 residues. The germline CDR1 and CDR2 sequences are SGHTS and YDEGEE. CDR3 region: CASSLAVLGRTEAFF. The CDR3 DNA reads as TGTGCCAGCAGCTTGGCGGTTTTGGGGAGAACTGAAGCTTTCTTT.

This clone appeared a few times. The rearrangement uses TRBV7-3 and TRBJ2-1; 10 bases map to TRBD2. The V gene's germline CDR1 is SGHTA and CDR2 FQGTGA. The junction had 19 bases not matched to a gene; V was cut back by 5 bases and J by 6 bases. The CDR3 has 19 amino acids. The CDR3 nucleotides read TGTGCCAGCAGCCCACTGGGCGGAACTAGCGGGGTCCGAGGCAATGAGCAGTTCTTC. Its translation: CASSPLGGTSGVRGNEQFF.

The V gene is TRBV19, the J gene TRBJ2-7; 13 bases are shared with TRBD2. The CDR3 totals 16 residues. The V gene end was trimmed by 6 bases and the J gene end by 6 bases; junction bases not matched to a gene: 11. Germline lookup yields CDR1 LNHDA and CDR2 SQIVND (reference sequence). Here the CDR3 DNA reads TGTGCCAGTAGCTTACTAGCGGGAGGGGTCGACGCCGAGCAGTACTTC. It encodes CASSLLAGGVDAEQYF.

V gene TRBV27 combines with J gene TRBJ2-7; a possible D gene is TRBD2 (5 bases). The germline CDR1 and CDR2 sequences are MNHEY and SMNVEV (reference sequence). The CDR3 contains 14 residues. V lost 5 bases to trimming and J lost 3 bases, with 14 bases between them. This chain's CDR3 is CASSETGVLYEQYF. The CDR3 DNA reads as TGTGCCAGCAGTGAAACCGGGGTCCTCTACGAGCAGTACTTC.

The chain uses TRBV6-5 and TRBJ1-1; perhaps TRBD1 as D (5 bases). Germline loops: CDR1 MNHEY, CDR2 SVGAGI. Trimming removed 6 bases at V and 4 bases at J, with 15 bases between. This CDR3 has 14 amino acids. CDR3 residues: CASRWRRGVTEAFF. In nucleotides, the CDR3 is TGTGCCAGCAGGTGGAGACGGGGGGTCACTGAAGCTTTCTTT.

Here the CDR3 reads CASSLRTSGRARNEQFF. In DNA, the CDR3 is TGTGCCAGCAGCTTAAGGACTAGCGGGAGGGCGCGGAATGAGCAGTTCTTC. The genes are TRBV5-6 and TRBJ2-1; 15 nucleotides line up with TRBD2. CDR3 length equals 17 residues. V shed 2 bases and J 7 bases; nucleotides not matched to a gene: 7. The germline V gene has CDR1 SGHDT and CDR2 YYEEEE.

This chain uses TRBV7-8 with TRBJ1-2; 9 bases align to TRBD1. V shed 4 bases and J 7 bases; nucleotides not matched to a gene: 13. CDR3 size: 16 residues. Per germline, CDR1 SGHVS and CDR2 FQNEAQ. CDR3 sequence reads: CASSSRAQGALGGYTF. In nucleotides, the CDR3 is TGTGCCAGCAGCTCACGCGCACAGGGGGCCTTAGGTGGCTACACCTTC.

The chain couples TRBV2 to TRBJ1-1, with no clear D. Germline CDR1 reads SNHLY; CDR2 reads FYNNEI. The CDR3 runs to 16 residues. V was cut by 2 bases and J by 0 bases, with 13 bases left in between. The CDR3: CASSESTRTVNTEAFF. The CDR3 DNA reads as TGTGCCAGCAGTGAATCGACCCGGACTGTGAACACTGAAGCTTTCTTT.

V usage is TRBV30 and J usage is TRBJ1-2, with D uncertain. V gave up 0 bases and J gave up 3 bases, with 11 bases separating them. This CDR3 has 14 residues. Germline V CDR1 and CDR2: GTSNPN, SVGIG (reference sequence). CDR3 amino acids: CAWSVYGQDYGYTF. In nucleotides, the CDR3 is TGTGCCTGGAGTGTTTATGGGCAGGACTATGGCTACACCTTC.

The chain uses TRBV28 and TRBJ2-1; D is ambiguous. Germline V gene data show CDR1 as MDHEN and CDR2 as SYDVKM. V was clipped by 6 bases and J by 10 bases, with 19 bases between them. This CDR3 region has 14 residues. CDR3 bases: TGTGCCAGCAGACCAACTCGGGTTTCGCCCGAGCAGTTCTTC. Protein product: CASRPTRVSPEQFF.

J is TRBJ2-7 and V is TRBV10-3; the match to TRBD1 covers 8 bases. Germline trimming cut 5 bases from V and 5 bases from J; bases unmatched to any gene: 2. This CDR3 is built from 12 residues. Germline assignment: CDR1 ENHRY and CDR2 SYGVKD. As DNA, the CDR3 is TGTGCCATCAGTCCAGGGGGCCACGAGCAGTACTTC. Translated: CAISPGGHEQYF.

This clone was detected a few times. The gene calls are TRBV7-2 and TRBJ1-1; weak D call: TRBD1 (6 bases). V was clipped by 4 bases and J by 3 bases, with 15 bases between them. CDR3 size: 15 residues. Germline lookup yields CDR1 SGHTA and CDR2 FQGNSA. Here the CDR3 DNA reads TGTGCCAGCAGCTCGAGGGGGGGAACACACACTGAAGCTTTCTTT. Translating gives CASSSRGGTHTEAFF.

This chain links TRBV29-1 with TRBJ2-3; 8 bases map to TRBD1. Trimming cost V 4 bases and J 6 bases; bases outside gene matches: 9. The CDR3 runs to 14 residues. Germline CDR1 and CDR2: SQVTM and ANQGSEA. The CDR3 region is CSVAVAGGWDTQYF. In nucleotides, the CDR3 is TGCAGCGTTGCGGTGGCAGGGGGCTGGGATACGCAGTATTTT.